Below are 2 T cell receptor beta chains sequenced from a single sample in a study of T cells after yellow fever vaccination. Via MiXCR, TCRdb re-called the 5' RACE reads, giving one row per CDR3 protein. The data show 350,000 or so distinct CDR3 sequences, about 8.3% seen once. The material sequenced was PBMCs, taken about 41 days after the first yellow fever vaccination. The receptors shown here come from a man aged 18-30 years who received the YFV17D yellow fever vaccine.

The table lists this clonotype with a few counts. The chain links TRBV7-2 to TRBJ1-5, with TRBD1 as a possible D gene (5 bases). The ends were cut back, 4 bases at V and 6 bases at J, with 16 bases in the middle. This CDR3 has 15 amino acids. Germline lookup yields CDR1 SGHTA and CDR2 FQGNSA. CDR3 protein: CASSSIGAMGQPQHF. The CDR3 DNA is TGTGCCAGCAGCTCCATCGGGGCCATGGGTCAGCCCCAGCATTTT.

The sample holds a few counts of this clonotype. The rearrangement links TRBV5-1 to TRBJ1-6, with 8 bases fitting TRBD1. J lost 10 bases, V lost 5 bases, and 11 bases had no gene match. CDR3 length equals 15 residues. Germline CDR1 reads SGHRS; CDR2 reads YFSETQ. The DNA of the CDR3 is TGCGCCAGCAGTCCACCGGACAGGGAAGACTCACCCCTCCACTTT. Translating it yields CASSPPDREDSPLHF.